The entry that follows covers one T cell receptor (beta chain) sequence. The record originates from a study of blood T cell repertoires in COVID-19. Clones were sequenced by immunoSEQ multiplex PCR, and TCRdb holds only the in-frame ones, with some missing. Of about 130,000 clones listed, about four fifths are singletons. The source is a woman older than 75 with acute or convalescent COVID-19. The sample comprised peripheral blood.

Here the CDR3 DNA reads TGTGCCAGCAGCTTAAGAGACAGCTTTAACTATGGCTACACCTTC. Amino acids: CASSLRDSFNYGYTF. The chain joins TRBV5-6 to TRBJ1-2, with D possibly being TRBD1 (5 bases). Trimming shortened V by 2 bases and J by 1 base, and 12 bases separated the two germline ends. CDR1 is SGHDT and CDR2 is YYEEEE in the germline V gene. CDR3 length: 15 amino acids.